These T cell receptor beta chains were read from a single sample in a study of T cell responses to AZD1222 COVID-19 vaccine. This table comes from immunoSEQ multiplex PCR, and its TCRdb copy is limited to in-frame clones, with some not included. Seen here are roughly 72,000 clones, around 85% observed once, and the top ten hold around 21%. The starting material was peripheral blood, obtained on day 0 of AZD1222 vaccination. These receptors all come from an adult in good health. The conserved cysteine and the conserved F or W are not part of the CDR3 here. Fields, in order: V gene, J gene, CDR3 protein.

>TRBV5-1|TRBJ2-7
ASSFNGGSYEQY
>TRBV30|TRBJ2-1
AWSNPGLAGANEQF
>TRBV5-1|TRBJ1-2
ASSGGQGGIFGGYT
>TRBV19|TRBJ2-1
ASTDSSGGRDEQF
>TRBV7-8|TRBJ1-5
ASSLGDGRYSNQPQH
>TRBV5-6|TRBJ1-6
ASSLEGFNSPLH
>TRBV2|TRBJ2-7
ASSTGGYEQY
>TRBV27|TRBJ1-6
ASSQQGVENSPLH
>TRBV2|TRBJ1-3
ASSRDPSGNTIY
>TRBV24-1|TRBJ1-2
ATSDDGKSYGYT
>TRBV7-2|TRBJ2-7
ASSLGRSISSYEQY
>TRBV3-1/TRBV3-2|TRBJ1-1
ASNAGWDTEAF
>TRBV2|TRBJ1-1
ASSELKVRNTEAF
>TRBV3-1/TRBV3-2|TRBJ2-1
ASSQAPGGGTYNEQF
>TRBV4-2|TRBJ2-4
ASSQGDQNIQY
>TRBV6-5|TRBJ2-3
ATTLAGHPDTQY
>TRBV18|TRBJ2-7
ASSPLPQGTPNYEQY
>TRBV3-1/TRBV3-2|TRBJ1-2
ASSQNRGPHGYT
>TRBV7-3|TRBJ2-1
ASSLTGGAKYNEQF
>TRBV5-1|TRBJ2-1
ASSLDNPVGSQF
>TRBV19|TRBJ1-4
ASSIGGTASEKLF
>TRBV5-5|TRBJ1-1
ASSFEVNTEAF
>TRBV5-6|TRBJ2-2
ASIHSGGLNTGELF
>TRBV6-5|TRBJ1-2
ASRGGQAVYGYT
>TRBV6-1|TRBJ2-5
ASSESGEPETQY
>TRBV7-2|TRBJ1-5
ASSLNTGGHQPQH
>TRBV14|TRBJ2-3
ASSQDGLARLQY
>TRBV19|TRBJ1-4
ASSIPNRQVEKLF
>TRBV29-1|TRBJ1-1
SGTGTGEDTEAF
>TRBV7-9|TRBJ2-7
ASSSGPGVSSYEQY
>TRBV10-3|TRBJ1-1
AISELTQPTEAF
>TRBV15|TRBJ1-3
ATSRGAGLDGNTIY
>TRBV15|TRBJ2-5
ATSRDTRAVETQY
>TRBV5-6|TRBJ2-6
ASTYLSGFSGANVLT
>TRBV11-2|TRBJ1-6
ASSRETGHNSPLH
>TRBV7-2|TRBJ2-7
ASSSQSTGNYEQY
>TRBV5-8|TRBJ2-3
ASSSLVIDTQY
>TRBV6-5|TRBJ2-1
ASSYSDRVDNEQF
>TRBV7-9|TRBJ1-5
ASSSGPNQPQH
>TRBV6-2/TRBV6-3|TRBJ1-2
ASSSTGGHGYT
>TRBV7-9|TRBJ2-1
ASSFPTSSYNEQF
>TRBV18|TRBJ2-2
ASSPRQRGGPGELF
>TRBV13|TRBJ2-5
ASSSTQTQY
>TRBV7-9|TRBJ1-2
ASSLLGGRGHGYGYT
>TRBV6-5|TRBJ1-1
ASSYSGTGEAF
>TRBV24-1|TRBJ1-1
ATSPVGDTEAF
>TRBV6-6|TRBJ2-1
ASNNGPYNEQF
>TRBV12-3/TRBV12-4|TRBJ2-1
ASSPLVGNEQF
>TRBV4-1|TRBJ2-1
ASSQDSAGATYNEQF
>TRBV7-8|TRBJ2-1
ASSSPTSGWGNEQF
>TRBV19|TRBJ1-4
ASSPGTAPEKLF